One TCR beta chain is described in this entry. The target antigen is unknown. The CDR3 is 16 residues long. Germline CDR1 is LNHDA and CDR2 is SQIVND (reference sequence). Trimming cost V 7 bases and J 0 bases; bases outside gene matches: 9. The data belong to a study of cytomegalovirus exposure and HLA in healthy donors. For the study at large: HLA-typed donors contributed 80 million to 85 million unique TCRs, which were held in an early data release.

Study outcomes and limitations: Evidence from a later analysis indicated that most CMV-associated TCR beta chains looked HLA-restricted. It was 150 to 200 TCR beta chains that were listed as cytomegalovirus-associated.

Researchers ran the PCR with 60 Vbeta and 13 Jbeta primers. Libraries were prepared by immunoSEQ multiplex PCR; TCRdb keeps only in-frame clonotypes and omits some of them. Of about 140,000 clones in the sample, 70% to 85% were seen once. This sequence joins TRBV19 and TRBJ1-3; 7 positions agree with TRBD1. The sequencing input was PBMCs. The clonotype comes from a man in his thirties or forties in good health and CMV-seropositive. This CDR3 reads CASTIMTGSSGNTIYF. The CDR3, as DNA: TGTGCCAGTACCATCATGACAGGGAGCTCTGGAAACACCATATATTTT. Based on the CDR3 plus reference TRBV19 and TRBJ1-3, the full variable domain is DGGITQSPKYLFRKEGQNVTLSCEQNLNHDAMYWYRQDPGQGLRLIYYSQIVNDFQKGDIAEGYSVSREKKESFPLTVTSAQKNPTAFYLCASTIMTGSSGNTIYFGEGSWLTVV.